This T cell receptor beta chain appears in the sequencing data of a study of cytomegalovirus exposure and HLA in healthy donors. PCR employed 60 Vbeta and 13 Jbeta primers. Repertoires were generated with immunoSEQ multiplex PCR, while TCRdb's copy carries only in-frame clones and drops some. The table records over 150,000 clones, roughly nine tenths of them present only once. Study observations and caveats: Cytomegalovirus association was assigned to more than 150 TCR beta chains. In a later analysis, TCR beta V- and J-gene trimming showed a link to a missense DCLRE1C variant.

Germline CDR1 is SGHDN and CDR2 is FVKESK. This CDR3 has 17 residues. V dropped 0 bases and J dropped 4; count of bases not matched to a gene: 8. As for this clone: Its antigen is as yet unknown.

The source is a woman in her twenties or thirties in good health and CMV-seronegative. Specimen: PBMCs. The chain joins TRBV14 to TRBJ2-5; 10 bases are a match to TRBD2. As DNA, the CDR3 is TGTGCCAGCAGCCAAGATGGGCCCGGGACTAGCGCAGAGACCCAGTACTTC. Its translation is CASSQDGPGTSAETQYF.